The clone carrying this T cell receptor beta chain was detected once. Clones were read by immunoSEQ multiplex PCR, and TCRdb kept only the in-frame ones, dropping some. The table includes tens of thousands of clones, less than 95% detected once. The source of the sample is a study of blood T cell repertoires in COVID-19. The CDR3 spans 17 residues. Losses at the gene ends were 5 bases for V and 1 base for J; bases not matched to a gene: 8. CDR1 and CDR2 from the germline V gene are SGHAT and FQNNGV. The V call is TRBV11-2, the J call TRBJ2-1; 10 bases are shared with TRBD2. This clonotype originated in a man aged 80 or over with acute or convalescent COVID-19. The sequenced material came from peripheral blood. The CDR3 DNA sequence: TGTGCCAGCAGCCGATCACTAGCGGGGTTTTCCTACAATGAGCAGTTCTTC. Residues: CASSRSLAGFSYNEQFF.